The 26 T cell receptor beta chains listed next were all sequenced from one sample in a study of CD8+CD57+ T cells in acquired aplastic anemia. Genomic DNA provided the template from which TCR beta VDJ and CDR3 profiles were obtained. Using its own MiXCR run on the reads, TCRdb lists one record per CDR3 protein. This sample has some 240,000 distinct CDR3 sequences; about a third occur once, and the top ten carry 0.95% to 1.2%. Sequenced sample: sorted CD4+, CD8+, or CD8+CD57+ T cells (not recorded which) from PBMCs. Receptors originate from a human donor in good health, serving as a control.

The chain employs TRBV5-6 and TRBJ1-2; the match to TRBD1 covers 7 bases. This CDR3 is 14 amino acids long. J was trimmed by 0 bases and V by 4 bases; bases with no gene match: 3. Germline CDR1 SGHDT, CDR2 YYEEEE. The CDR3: CASSKGTANYGYTF. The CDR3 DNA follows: TGTGCCAGCAGCAAGGGGACAGCTAACTATGGCTACACCTTC.

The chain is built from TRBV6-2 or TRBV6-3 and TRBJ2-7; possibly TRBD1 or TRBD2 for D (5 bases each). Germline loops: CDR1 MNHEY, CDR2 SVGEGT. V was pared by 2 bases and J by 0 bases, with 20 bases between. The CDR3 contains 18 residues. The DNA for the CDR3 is TGTGCCAGCAGTTACAAAACGGGGCGGCCAAAACACTCCTACGAGCAGTACTTC. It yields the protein CASSYKTGRPKHSYEQYF.

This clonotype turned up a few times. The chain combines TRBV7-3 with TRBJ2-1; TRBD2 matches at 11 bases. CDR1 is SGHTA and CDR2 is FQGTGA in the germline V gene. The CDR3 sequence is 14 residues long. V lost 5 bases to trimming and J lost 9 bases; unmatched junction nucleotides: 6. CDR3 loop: CASSPPGLAVEQFF. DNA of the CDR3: TGTGCCAGCAGCCCCCCGGGACTAGCGGTTGAGCAGTTCTTC.

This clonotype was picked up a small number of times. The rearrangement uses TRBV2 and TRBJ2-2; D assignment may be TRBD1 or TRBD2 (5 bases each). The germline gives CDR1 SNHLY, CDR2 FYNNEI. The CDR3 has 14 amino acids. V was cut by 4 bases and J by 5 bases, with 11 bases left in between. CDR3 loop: CASSGGGGTGELFF. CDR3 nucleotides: TGTGCCAGCAGTGGGGGCGGAGGAACCGGGGAGCTGTTTTTT.

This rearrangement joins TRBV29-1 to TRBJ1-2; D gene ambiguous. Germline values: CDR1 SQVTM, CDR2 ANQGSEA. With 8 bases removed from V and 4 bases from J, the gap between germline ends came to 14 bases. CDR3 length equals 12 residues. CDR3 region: CSTRTEPYGYTF. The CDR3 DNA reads TGCAGCACCCGAACGGAACCCTATGGCTACACCTTC.

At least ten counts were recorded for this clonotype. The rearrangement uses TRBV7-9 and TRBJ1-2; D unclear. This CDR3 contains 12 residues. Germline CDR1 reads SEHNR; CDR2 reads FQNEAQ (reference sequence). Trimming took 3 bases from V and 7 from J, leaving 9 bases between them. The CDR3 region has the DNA TGTGCCAGCAGCTTGGGAAAAGGTGGCTACACCTTC. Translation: CASSLGKGGYTF.

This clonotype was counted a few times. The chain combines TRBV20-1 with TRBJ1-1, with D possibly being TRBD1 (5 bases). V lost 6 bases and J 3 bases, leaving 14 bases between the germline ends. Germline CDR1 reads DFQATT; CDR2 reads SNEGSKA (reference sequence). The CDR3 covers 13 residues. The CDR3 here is CSAYGGGDTEAFF. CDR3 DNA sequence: TGCAGTGCGTATGGGGGAGGGGACACTGAAGCTTTCTTT.

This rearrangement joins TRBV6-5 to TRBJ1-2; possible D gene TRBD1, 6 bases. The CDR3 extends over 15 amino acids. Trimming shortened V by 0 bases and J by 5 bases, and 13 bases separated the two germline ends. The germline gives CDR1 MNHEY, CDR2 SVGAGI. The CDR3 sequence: CASSYSRTAIYGYTF. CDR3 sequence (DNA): TGTGCCAGCAGTTACTCGAGGACAGCGATATATGGCTACACCTTC.

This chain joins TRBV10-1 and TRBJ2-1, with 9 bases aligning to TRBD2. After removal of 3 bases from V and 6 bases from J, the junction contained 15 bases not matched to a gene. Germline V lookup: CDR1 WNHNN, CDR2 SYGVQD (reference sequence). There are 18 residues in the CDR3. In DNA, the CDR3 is TGCGCCAGCAGTGATGTTCCAATGGCGGGACTAGCCGCCAATGAGCAGTTCTTC. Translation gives CASSDVPMAGLAANEQFF.

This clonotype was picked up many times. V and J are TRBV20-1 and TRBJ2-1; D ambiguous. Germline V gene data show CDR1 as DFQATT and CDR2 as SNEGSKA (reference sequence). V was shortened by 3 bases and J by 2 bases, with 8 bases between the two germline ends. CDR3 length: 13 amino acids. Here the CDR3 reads CSARPGTYNEQFF. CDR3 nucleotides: TGCAGTGCTAGGCCGGGTACCTACAATGAGCAGTTCTTC.

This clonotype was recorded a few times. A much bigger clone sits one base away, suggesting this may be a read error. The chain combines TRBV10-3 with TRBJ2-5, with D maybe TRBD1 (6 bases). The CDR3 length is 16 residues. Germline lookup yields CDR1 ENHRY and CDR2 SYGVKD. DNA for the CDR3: TGTGCCATCAGGGACCCTCAAGGACAGCTCCAAGGGACCCAGTACTTC. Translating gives CAIRDPQGQLQGTQYF.

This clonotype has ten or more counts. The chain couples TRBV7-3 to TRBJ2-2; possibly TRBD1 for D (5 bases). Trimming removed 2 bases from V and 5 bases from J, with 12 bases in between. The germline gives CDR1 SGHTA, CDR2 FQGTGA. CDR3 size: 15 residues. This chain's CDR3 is CASSLVGQGTGELFF. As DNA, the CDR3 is TGTGCCAGCAGCTTAGTGGGGCAGGGAACCGGGGAGCTGTTTTTT.

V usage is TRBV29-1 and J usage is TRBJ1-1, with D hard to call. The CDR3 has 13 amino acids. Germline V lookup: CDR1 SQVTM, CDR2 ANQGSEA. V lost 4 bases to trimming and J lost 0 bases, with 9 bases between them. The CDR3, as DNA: TGCAGCGTTGTTCGGCTGTTGAACACTGAAGCTTTCTTT. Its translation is CSVVRLLNTEAFF.

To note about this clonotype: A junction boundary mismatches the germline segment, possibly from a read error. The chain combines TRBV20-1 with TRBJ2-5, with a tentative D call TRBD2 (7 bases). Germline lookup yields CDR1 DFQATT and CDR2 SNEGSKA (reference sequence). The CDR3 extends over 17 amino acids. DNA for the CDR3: TGCAGTGCTAGAGGCCGCTTGGGGAGGGGGACCGGGTCGACCCAGTGCTTC. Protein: CSARGRLGRGTGSTQCF.

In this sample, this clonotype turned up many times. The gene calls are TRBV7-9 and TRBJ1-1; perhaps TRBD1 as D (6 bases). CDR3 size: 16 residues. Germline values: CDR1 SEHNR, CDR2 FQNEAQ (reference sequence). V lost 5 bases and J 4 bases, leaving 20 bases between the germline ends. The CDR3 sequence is CASSLPTPAGATEAFF. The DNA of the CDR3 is TGTGCCAGCAGCCTACCTACACCGGCAGGGGCCACTGAAGCTTTCTTT.

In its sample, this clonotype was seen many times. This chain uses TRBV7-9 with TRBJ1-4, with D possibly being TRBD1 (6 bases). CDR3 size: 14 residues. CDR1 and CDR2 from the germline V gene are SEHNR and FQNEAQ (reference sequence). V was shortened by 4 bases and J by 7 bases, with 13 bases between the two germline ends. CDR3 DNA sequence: TGTGCCAGCAGCTCACCAGGGGCCTCTGAAAAACTGTTTTTT. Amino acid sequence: CASSSPGASEKLFF.

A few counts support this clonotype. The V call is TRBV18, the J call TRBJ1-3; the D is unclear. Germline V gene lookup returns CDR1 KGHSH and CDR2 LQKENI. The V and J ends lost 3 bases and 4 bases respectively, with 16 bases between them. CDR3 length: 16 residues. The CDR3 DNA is TGTGCCAGCTCACCGCTCGACACCTCCCCGGGAAACACCATATATTTT. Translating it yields CASSPLDTSPGNTIYF.

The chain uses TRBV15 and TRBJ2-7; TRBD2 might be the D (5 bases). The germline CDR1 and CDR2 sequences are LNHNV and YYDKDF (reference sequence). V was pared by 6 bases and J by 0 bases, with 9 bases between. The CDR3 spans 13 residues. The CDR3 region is CATRITSSYEQYF. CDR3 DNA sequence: TGTGCCACCAGAATAACTAGCTCCTACGAGCAGTACTTC. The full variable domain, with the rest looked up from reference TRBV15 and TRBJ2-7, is DAMVIQNPRYQVTQFGKPVTLSCSQTLNHNVMYWYQQKSSQAPKLLFHYYDKDFNNEADTPDNFQSRRPNTSFCFLDIRSPGLGDTAMYLCATRITSSYEQYFGPGTRLTVT.

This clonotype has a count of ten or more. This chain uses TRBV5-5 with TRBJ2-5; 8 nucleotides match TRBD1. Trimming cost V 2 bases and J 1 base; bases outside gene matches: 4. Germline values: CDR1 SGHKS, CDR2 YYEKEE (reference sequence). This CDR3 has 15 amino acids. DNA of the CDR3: TGTGCCAGCAGCTTTCTTACAGGGGGCCAAGAGACCCAGTACTTC. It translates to CASSFLTGGQETQYF. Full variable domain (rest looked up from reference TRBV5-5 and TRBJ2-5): DAGVTQSPTHLIKTRGQQVTLRCSPISGHKSVSWYQQVLGQGPQFIFQYYEKEERGRGNFPDRFSARQFPNYSSELNVNALLLGDSALYLCASSFLTGGQETQYFGPGTRLLVL.

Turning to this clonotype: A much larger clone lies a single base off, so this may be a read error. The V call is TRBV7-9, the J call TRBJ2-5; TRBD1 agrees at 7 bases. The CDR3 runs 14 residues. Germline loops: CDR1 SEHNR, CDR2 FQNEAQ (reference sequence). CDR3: CASAKGQYQETQCF. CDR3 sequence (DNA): TGTGCCAGCGCCAAGGGACAGTACCAAGAGACCCAGTGCTTC.

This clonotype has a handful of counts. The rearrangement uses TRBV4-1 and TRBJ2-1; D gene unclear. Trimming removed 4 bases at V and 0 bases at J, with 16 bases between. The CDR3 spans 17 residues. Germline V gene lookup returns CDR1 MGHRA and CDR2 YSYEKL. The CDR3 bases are TGCGCCAGCAGCCCTGATTTGGGCTTTAGCTCCTACAATGAGCAGTTCTTC. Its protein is CASSPDLGFSSYNEQFF.

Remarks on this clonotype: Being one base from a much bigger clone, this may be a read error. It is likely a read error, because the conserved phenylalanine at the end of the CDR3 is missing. Here the CDR3 reads CASSLSLRVAETQYV. The CDR3 DNA follows: TGTGCCAGCAGCTTATCCCTGCGGGTAGCAGAGACCCAGTACGTC. The chain joins TRBV7-9 to TRBJ2-5; D might be TRBD2 (5 bases). The CDR3 contains 15 residues. CDR1 and CDR2 (germline): SEHNR, FQNEAQ (reference sequence). The V end lost 2 bases, the J end lost 4 bases, and 14 bases lay between the germline ends.

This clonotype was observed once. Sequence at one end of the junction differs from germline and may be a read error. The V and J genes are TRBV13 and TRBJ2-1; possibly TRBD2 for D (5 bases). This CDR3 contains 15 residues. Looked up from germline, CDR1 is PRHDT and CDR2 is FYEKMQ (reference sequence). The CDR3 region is CASSLGERSYNEQFF. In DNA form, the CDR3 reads TGCGCCAGCAGCTTGGGTGAGCGGAGTTACAATGAGCAGTTCTTC.

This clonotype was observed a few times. The CDR3 DNA reads as TGTGCCAGCAGTGAATTACGGAGCCTACATGGAAACACCATATATTTT. Translation: CASSELRSLHGNTIYF. The V call is TRBV2, the J call TRBJ1-3, with D uncertain. The CDR3 runs to 16 residues. The V end lost 2 bases, the J end lost 3 bases, and 14 bases lay between the germline ends. From germline, CDR1 is SNHLY and CDR2 FYNNEI.

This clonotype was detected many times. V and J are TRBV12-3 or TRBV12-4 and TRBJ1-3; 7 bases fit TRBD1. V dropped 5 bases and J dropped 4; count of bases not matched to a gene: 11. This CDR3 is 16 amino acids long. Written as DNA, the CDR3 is TGTGCCAGCAGTCTAGGGTCCACAGGGGCCGGAAACACCATATATTTT. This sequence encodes CASSLGSTGAGNTIYF.

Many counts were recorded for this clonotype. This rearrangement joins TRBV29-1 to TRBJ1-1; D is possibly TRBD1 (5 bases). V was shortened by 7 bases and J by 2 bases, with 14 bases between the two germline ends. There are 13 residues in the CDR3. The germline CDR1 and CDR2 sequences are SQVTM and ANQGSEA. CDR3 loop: CSARWGHNTEAFF. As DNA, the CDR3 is TGCAGCGCACGGTGGGGCCATAACACTGAAGCTTTCTTT.